Listed here are 10 T cell receptor beta chains from one sample, sequenced in a study of blood T cell repertoires in COVID-19. The repertoire was sequenced with immunoSEQ multiplex PCR; TCRdb's copy has only in-frame clones and lacks some. This repertoire shows roughly 430,000 clones, 88% found once; its top ten account for 2% to 2.5%. The sample consisted of PBMCs or T cells enriched from blood (not recorded which). All receptors come from a woman in her thirties or forties with acute COVID-19.

The chain couples TRBV11-2 to TRBJ2-2, with 10 positions matching TRBD2. V was pared by 1 base and J by 5 bases, with 7 bases of the junction left unmatched. This CDR3 is built from 17 residues. Looked up from germline, CDR1 is SGHAT and CDR2 is FQNNGV. CDR3 amino acids: CASSLGFLAGDTGELFF. The DNA of the CDR3 is TGTGCCAGCAGCTTAGGGTTCCTAGCGGGGGATACCGGGGAGCTGTTTTTT. Filled out from reference TRBV11-2 and TRBJ2-2, the complete variable domain reads EAGVAQSPRYKIIEKRQSVAFWCNPISGHATLYWYQQILGQGPKLLIQFQNNGVVDDSQLPKDRFSAERLKGVDSTLKIQPAKLEDSAVYLCASSLGFLAGDTGELFFGEGSRLTVL.

This chain joins TRBV4-1 and TRBJ1-2; the D is unclear. V was trimmed by 2 bases and J by 6 bases, leaving 10 bases between them. CDR1 is MGHRA, CDR2 YSYEKL, per germline. This CDR3 is built from 13 residues. DNA of the CDR3: TGCGCCAGCAGCCAATTTTCTACAGATGGCTACACCTTC. It specifies CASSQFSTDGYTF.

V is TRBV2 and J is TRBJ1-4; perhaps TRBD1 as D (5 bases). CDR1 and CDR2 (germline): SNHLY, FYNNEI. Trimming took off 4 bases at V and 0 bases at J, with 6 bases between the two ends. The CDR3 sequence is 14 residues long. CDR3 region: CASSVTATNEKLFF. The CDR3 coding sequence is TGTGCCAGCAGTGTGACAGCAACTAATGAAAAACTGTTTTTT.

The J gene is TRBJ2-1, the V gene TRBV12-3 or TRBV12-4; 7 bases are shared with TRBD2. The CDR3 spans 13 residues. DNA for the CDR3: TGTGCGCTAATGGGGGGGGATGCGGATGAGCAGTTCTTC. Amino acids: CALMGGDADEQFF.

This clone was found once. The gene calls are TRBV6-5 and TRBJ2-3, with a weak D call TRBD2 (5 bases). The CDR3 spans 11 residues. The germline V and J ends were trimmed by 7 bases and 5 bases, with 7 bases remaining between them. Germline V gene data show CDR1 as MNHEY and CDR2 as SVGAGI. CDR3 coding DNA: TGTGCCAGCAACGGGATAGATACGCAGTATTTT. Its protein product is CASNGIDTQYF.

The V call is TRBV6-1, the J call TRBJ2-7, with D perhaps matching TRBD1 (5 bases). CDR1 is MNHNS, CDR2 SASEGT, per germline. Trimming shortened V by 3 bases and J by 1 base, and 13 bases separated the two germline ends. The CDR3 sequence is 15 residues long. The CDR3 sequence: CASSESAGHSYEQYF. CDR3 sequence (DNA): TGTGCCAGCAGTGAGTCGGCAGGGCATTCCTACGAGCAGTACTTC.

Notes on this clone: Additional DNA sequences in this sample encode the identical CDR3. The chain joins TRBV7-2 to TRBJ2-1; 13 bases line up with TRBD2. From germline, CDR1 is SGHTA and CDR2 FQGNSA. With V trimmed by 2 bases and J by 4 bases, 2 bases remained unmatched. The CDR3 length is 16 residues. DNA for the CDR3: TGTGCCAGCAGCTTAACTAGCGGGGGGGTTTACAATGAGCAGTTCTTC. This encodes CASSLTSGGVYNEQFF.

In this sample, this clone turned up a few times. The rearrangement uses TRBV19 and TRBJ1-6; D gene unclear. V was clipped by 6 bases and J by 7 bases, with 16 bases between them. Germline assignment: CDR1 LNHDA and CDR2 SQIVND (reference sequence). The CDR3 has 15 amino acids. The CDR3: CASSQLQDGNSPLHF. In nucleotides, the CDR3 is TGTGCCAGTAGCCAACTCCAAGACGGGAATTCACCCCTCCACTTT.

This rearrangement joins TRBV5-5 to TRBJ1-2; 7 bases are shared with TRBD1. CDR3 length: 15 amino acids. CDR1 SGHKS and CDR2 YYEKEE come from the germline V gene (reference sequence). V lost 4 bases to trimming and J lost 8 bases; unmatched junction nucleotides: 14. In nucleotides, the CDR3 is TGTGCCAGCAGCAACCGGGACAGAGCAGCCCAAGGCTACACCTTC. It codes for CASSNRDRAAQGYTF.

The V gene is TRBV27, the J gene TRBJ1-5; no clear D gene. V shed 3 bases and J shed 1 base, with 4 bases lying between them. Germline lookup yields CDR1 MNHEY and CDR2 SMNVEV (reference sequence). This CDR3 region has 13 residues. CDR3 DNA sequence: TGTGCCAGCAGTTTCCTCAGCAATCAGCCCCAGCATTTT. Amino acid sequence: CASSFLSNQPQHF.